This TCR beta chain was recovered during a study of blood T cell repertoires in COVID-19. V dropped 6 bases and J dropped 10 bases, with 16 bases sitting between them. The CDR3 has 13 amino acids. Germline loops: CDR1 MNHEY, CDR2 SVGAGI. Assay: immunoSEQ multiplex PCR; the TCRdb copy retains only in-frame clones and omits some. The sample shows approximately 150,000 clones, 80% to 90% of them seen only once. This chain connects TRBV6-5 to TRBJ2-1; maybe TRBD1 (6 bases). This TCR derives from a human donor with acute or convalescent COVID-19. The donor label of this sample is uncertain. Sequencing was carried out using peripheral blood. The CDR3 region has the DNA TGTGCCAGCAGGGCACAGGGCGCCGGCGAGCAGTTCTTC. This gives the protein CASRAQGAGEQFF.